One and the same sample provided the 15 T cell receptor beta chains below, sequenced in a study of T cell repertoires in cytomegalovirus infection. MiXCR was run by TCRdb on the reads, yielding one entry per CDR3 protein. The data contain about 260,000 distinct CDR3 sequences, approximately 13% of them seen just once; the ten biggest clones take up 8.8%. The sample taken for sequencing was PBMCs. All receptors come from a human donor in good health (CMV status not recorded). Some clones in this sample may be carry-over from other donors' samples.

This clonotype was counted at least ten times. The rearrangement links TRBV7-6 to TRBJ2-2; possibly TRBD1 or TRBD2 for D (5 bases each). The length of the CDR3 is 16 residues. Between the trimmed V and J ends, which lost 5 bases and 2 bases, there was a span of 15 bases. Germline V CDR1 and CDR2: SGHVS, FNYEAQ. CDR3: CASSLVTGRNTGELFF. The CDR3 DNA reads as TGTGCCAGCAGCCTAGTCACGGGGCGAAACACCGGGGAGCTGTTTTTT.

This clonotype was seen ten or more times. The genes are TRBV7-6 and TRBJ2-3; possible D gene TRBD2, 5 bases. The V gene's germline CDR1 is SGHVS and CDR2 FNYEAQ. This CDR3 region has 16 residues. Deletions cut 0 bases from V and 4 bases from J, with 14 bases between. The CDR3 is CASSLAQAGGADTQYF. In DNA, the CDR3 is TGTGCCAGCAGCTTAGCCCAGGCAGGAGGAGCAGATACGCAGTATTTT.

This chain connects TRBV6-2 or TRBV6-3 to TRBJ1-2, with D unresolved. CDR1 is MNHEY and CDR2 is SVGEGT in the germline V gene. Trimming stripped 7 bases from V and 7 bases from J, with 19 bases between. This CDR3 contains 14 residues. CDR3 sequence (DNA): TGTGCCAGCACCCAAACGGGGTTGGGTGGTGGCTACACCTTC. Translation: CASTQTGLGGGYTF.

Ten or more counts support this clonotype. This chain uses TRBV7-2 with TRBJ2-4; D remains ambiguous. In germline, CDR1 is SGHTA, CDR2 FQGNSA. With 1 base removed from V and 4 bases from J, the gap between germline ends came to 5 bases. The CDR3 consists of 13 residues. The CDR3 sequence: CASSLEGKNIQYF. The CDR3 DNA reads TGTGCCAGCAGCTTAGAGGGTAAAAACATTCAGTACTTC.

The rearrangement joins TRBV7-2 to TRBJ2-7; unclear D gene. Trimming stripped 2 bases from V and 0 bases from J, with 8 bases between. The V gene's germline CDR1 is SGHTA and CDR2 FQGNSA. This CDR3 spans 14 amino acids. CDR3 nucleotide sequence: TGTGCCAGCAGCTTATCGTTCGTCTCCTACGAGCAGTACTTC. This codes for CASSLSFVSYEQYF.

This chain links TRBV7-4 with TRBJ2-3, with D possibly called TRBD1 or TRBD2 (5 bases each). This CDR3 is built from 14 residues. The germline V gene encodes CDR1 SGHVT and CDR2 SQSDAQ. With 1 base removed from V and 4 bases from J, the gap between germline ends came to 9 bases. The CDR3 protein is CASSLEMGADTQYF. DNA for the CDR3: TGTGCCAGCAGCTTAGAGATGGGGGCAGATACGCAGTATTTT.

Only a few counts were recorded for this clonotype. The chain is built from TRBV6-1 and TRBJ2-4; 10 bases map to TRBD2. Per the germline V gene, CDR1 is MNHNS and CDR2 is SASEGT. Trimming at V came to 2 bases and at J to 9 bases, leaving 7 bases not matched to a gene. The CDR3 covers 15 residues. The chain's CDR3 is CASSERSSGGSIQYF. DNA of the CDR3: TGTGCCAGCAGTGAAAGGTCTAGCGGGGGAAGCATTCAGTACTTC.

In this sample, this clonotype turned up many times. V usage is TRBV12-5 and J usage is TRBJ1-1; 8 nucleotides line up with TRBD1. V lost 1 base and J lost 3; bases outside the gene matches: 4. Looked up from germline, CDR1 is LGHNT and CDR2 is FRNRAP. The CDR3 covers 15 residues. CDR3 coding DNA: TGTGCTAGTGGTTTGGGAGGACAGGGACACACTGAAGCTTTCTTT. Its protein product is CASGLGGQGHTEAFF.

The V call is TRBV23-1, the J call TRBJ2-7; either TRBD1 or TRBD2 may supply D (5 bases each). TRBV23-1 is recorded as an ORF, its role being uncertain. The ends were cut back, 0 bases at V and 4 bases at J, with 16 bases in the middle. The CDR3 has 16 amino acids. The CDR3 sequence is CASSQSGTPSEYEQYF. CDR3 in DNA: TGCGCCAGCAGTCAATCCGGGACCCCGTCGGAATACGAGCAGTACTTC.

DNA of the CDR3: TGCGCCAGCAGCTTGAAGCGGGGATCCTACAATGAGCAGTTCTTC. This sequence encodes CASSLKRGSYNEQFF. This chain uses TRBV5-1 with TRBJ2-1; 7 bases match TRBD2. V gave up 1 base and J gave up 1 base; unmatched junction bases: 2. The CDR3 is 15 amino acids. Germline-derived CDR1 and CDR2 are SGHRS and YFSETQ.

This clonotype was counted a few times. V and J are TRBV7-2 and TRBJ2-5; no clear D. Germline V CDR1 and CDR2: SGHTA, FQGNSA. This CDR3 spans 13 amino acids. The V gene lost 5 bases and the J gene lost 7 bases, with 14 bases spanning the gap. The CDR3 bases are TGTGCCAGCAGCCCTTCCATCGCTGCGACCCAGTACTTC. It specifies CASSPSIAATQYF.

The gene calls are TRBV7-6 and TRBJ2-7, with 9 positions matching TRBD1. Germline-derived CDR1 and CDR2 are SGHVS and FNYEAQ. This CDR3 contains 14 residues. The V gene end was trimmed by 5 bases and the J gene end by 2 bases; junction bases not matched to a gene: 4. The CDR3 DNA sequence: TGTGCCAGCAGCATGGGACAGGGTACCTACGAGCAGTACGTC. It is translated as CASSMGQGTYEQYV.

CDR3 DNA sequence: TGTGCCAGCAGTGGGCTAGATGAGCAGTTCTTC. Its protein product is CASSGLDEQFF. The rearrangement uses TRBV28 and TRBJ2-1; D gene unclear. CDR1 and CDR2 (germline): MDHEN, SYDVKM. The V and J ends lost 5 bases and 8 bases respectively, with 7 bases between them. The CDR3 totals 11 residues.

The CDR3 loop reads CASSLARAGGPADEQYF. As DNA, the CDR3 is TGCGCCAGCAGCTTGGCCCGCGCGGGGGGACCTGCAGACGAGCAGTACTTC. The chain has TRBV5-1 and TRBJ2-7, with 8 positions matching TRBD2. The CDR3 contains 17 residues. Trimming cost V 0 bases and J 5 bases; bases outside gene matches: 13. Germline-derived CDR1 and CDR2 are SGHRS and YFSETQ.

This clonotype has at least ten counts. The chain links TRBV4-1 to TRBJ2-1, with D hard to call. V was shortened by 4 bases and J by 5 bases, with 6 bases between the two germline ends. CDR1 MGHRA and CDR2 YSYEKL come from the germline V gene. There are 12 residues in the CDR3. CDR3 nucleotides: TGCGCCAGCAGCCCTGGAGACAATGAGCAGTTCTTC. It yields the protein CASSPGDNEQFF.